A single sample is the source of the 10 T cell receptor beta chains below, sequenced in a study of early T cells in non-severe SARS-CoV-2 infection. One entry per CDR3 protein results from TCRdb running MiXCR on the 5' RACE reads. The sample holds 95,000 to 120,000 distinct CDR3 sequences, about 12% seen once. Material for sequencing was whole blood. The source of these receptors is an adult who was a healthcare worker with PCR-confirmed SARS-CoV-2 infection or an uninfected control (not recorded which).

The chain employs TRBV5-5 and TRBJ2-1; TRBD2 agrees at 10 bases. From germline, CDR1 is SGHKS and CDR2 YYEKEE (reference sequence). V lost 1 base and J lost 4; bases outside the gene matches: 5. This CDR3 comprises 16 residues. CDR3 DNA sequence: TGTGCCAGCAGCTTGAGCGTAGCGGGGGGTTACAATGAGCAGTTCTTC. It specifies CASSLSVAGGYNEQFF.

This clonotype has at least ten counts. The chain uses TRBV5-1 and TRBJ1-2; TRBD1 matches at 10 bases. The germline V gene has CDR1 SGHRS and CDR2 YFSETQ. This CDR3 has 15 residues. V lost 4 bases, J lost 5 bases, and 8 bases stayed unmatched. The CDR3 sequence is CASSPGQGGPYGYTF. The CDR3 region has the DNA TGCGCCAGCAGCCCCGGACAGGGGGGCCCATATGGCTACACCTTC.

The table lists this clonotype with many counts. The V and J genes are TRBV6-5 and TRBJ1-3, with D unresolved. The germline V gene encodes CDR1 MNHEY and CDR2 SVGAGI. V was pared by 0 bases and J by 0 bases, with 12 bases between. The CDR3 totals 17 residues. DNA for the CDR3: TGTGCCAGCAGTTACTCGGTCGGTGAACCCTCTGGAAACACCATATATTTT. Translation gives CASSYSVGEPSGNTIYF.

The chain recombines TRBV21-1 with TRBJ1-1; the table's TRBD1 call for D was not verified on the DNA. TRBV21-1 is a recognized pseudogene. The CDR3 runs 16 residues. The CDR3, as DNA: TGTGCCAGCAGCAAAACTTACCGGACAGGTAAGACTGAAGCTTTCTTT. Translating it yields CASSKTYRTGKTEAFF.

This clonotype was seen a handful of times. This rearrangement joins TRBV19 to TRBJ2-1; 10 bases are a match to TRBD2. Germline V CDR1 and CDR2: LNHDA, SQIVND (reference sequence). The CDR3 runs 14 residues. V was pared by 9 bases and J by 7 bases, with 9 bases of the junction left unmatched. The CDR3 sequence is CASSSGRARNEQFF. The CDR3, as DNA: TGTGCCAGCTCGAGCGGGAGGGCCCGTAATGAGCAGTTCTTC. Supplemented by reference TRBV19 and TRBJ2-1, the full variable domain reads DGGITQSPKYLFRKEGQNVTLSCEQNLNHDAMYWYRQDPGQGLRLIYYSQIVNDFQKGDIAEGYSVSREKKESFPLTVTSAQKNPTAFYLCASSSGRARNEQFFGPGTRLTVL.

This clonotype was counted ten times or more. This chain's CDR3 is CASSFETGGNEKLFF. In DNA, the CDR3 is TGTGCCAGCAGTTTCGAGACAGGGGGTAATGAAAAACTGTTTTTT. The chain couples TRBV28 to TRBJ1-4, with 9 positions matching TRBD1. The ends lost 3 bases at V and 4 bases at J; junction bases unmatched: 3. In germline, CDR1 is MDHEN, CDR2 SYDVKM. This CDR3 has 15 residues.

The V gene is TRBV7-6, the J gene TRBJ2-7; TRBD2 is a possible D gene (6 bases). With 3 bases removed from V and 3 bases from J, the gap between germline ends came to 21 bases. The CDR3 contains 17 residues. Germline V CDR1 and CDR2: SGHVS, FNYEAQ. CDR3 sequence: CASSLGLLEAGLYEQYF. The CDR3 DNA reads as TGTGCCAGCAGCTTGGGCCTTCTAGAGGCGGGACTCTACGAGCAGTACTTC.

This clonotype was seen at least ten times. V is TRBV12-3 or TRBV12-4 and J is TRBJ2-4; perhaps TRBD1 as D (5 bases). The ends were cut back, 5 bases at V and 4 bases at J, with 9 bases in the middle. There are 13 residues in the CDR3. The CDR3 loop is CASSPAGKNIQYF. CDR3 bases: TGTGCCAGCAGTCCCGCAGGGAAAAACATTCAGTACTTC.

This clonotype was detected many times. V is TRBV20-1 and J is TRBJ2-2, with 10 bases aligning to TRBD2. Germline V gene lookup returns CDR1 DFQATT and CDR2 SNEGSKA (reference sequence). This CDR3 has 18 residues. With 0 bases clipped from V and 6 bases from J, the junction kept 13 bases outside the gene matches. The CDR3 nucleotides read TGCAGTGCTAGAGACCTAATAGCGGGGGGCCCCAAGGCCGGGGAGCTGTTTTTT. Translation gives CSARDLIAGGPKAGELFF.

This clonotype was detected ten times or more. The chain uses TRBV11-2 and TRBJ2-3; D gene ambiguous. The V gene's germline CDR1 is SGHAT and CDR2 FQNNGV. The CDR3 is 15 amino acids. V lost 2 bases to trimming and J lost 1 base, with 10 bases between them. CDR3: CASSLRGFGTDTQYF. The DNA of the CDR3 is TGTGCCAGCAGCTTACGAGGCTTCGGCACAGATACGCAGTATTTT.